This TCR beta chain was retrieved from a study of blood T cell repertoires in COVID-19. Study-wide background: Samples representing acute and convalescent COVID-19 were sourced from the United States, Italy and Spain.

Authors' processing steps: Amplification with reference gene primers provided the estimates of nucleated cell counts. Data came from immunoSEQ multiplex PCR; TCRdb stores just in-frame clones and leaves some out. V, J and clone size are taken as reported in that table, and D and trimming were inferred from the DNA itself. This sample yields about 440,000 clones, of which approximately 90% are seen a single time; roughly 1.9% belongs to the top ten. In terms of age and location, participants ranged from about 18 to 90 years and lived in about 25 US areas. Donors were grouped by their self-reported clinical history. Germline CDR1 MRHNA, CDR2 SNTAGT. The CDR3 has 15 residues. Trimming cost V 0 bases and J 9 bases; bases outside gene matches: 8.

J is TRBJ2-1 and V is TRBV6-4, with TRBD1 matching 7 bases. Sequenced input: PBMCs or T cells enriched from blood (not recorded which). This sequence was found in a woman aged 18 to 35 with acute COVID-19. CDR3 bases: TGTGCCAGCAGTGACTCGGTCAGGGGGAATGGTGAGCAGTTCTTC. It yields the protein CASSDSVRGNGEQFF.